Below, 26 T cell receptor beta chains from the same sample are listed, as sequenced in a study of T cell changes during pregnancy in multiple sclerosis. Profiled with immunoSEQ multiplex PCR; TCRdb holds only in-frame clones, not every one. Of 35,000 or so clones in the sample, about 91% were seen once. The sample consisted of CD4+ T cells from peripheral blood mononuclear cells, taken after pregnancy. The receptors stem from a female donor with multiple sclerosis, enrolled in a pregnancy study.

CDR3 protein: CAFSTSGGLNTGELFF. In DNA form, the CDR3 reads TGTGCCTTCTCGACTAGCGGGGGCCTGAACACCGGGGAGCTGTTTTTT. The genes are TRBV10-3 and TRBJ2-2, with TRBD2 matching 12 bases. The ends lost 11 bases at V and 1 base at J; junction bases unmatched: 8. This CDR3 has 16 amino acids. The germline V gene has CDR1 ENHRY and CDR2 SYGVKD.

The CDR3 DNA reads TGTGCCAGTAGTATCCGCGGGACAGATACCTTGGCCCAGCATTTT. Amino acids: CASSIRGTDTLAQHF. The chain couples TRBV19 to TRBJ1-5; TRBD1 matches at 7 bases. Germline CDR1 LNHDA, CDR2 SQIVND (reference sequence). The CDR3 is 15 residues long. With 3 bases clipped from V and 11 bases from J, the junction kept 13 bases outside the gene matches. The variable domain in full, completed from reference TRBV19 and TRBJ1-5, reads DGGITQSPKYLFRKEGQNVTLSCEQNLNHDAMYWYRQDPGQGLRLIYYSQIVNDFQKGDIAEGYSVSREKKESFPLTVTSAQKNPTAFYLCASSIRGTDTLAQHFGDGTRLSIL.

The chain joins TRBV5-4 to TRBJ2-3; TRBD2 aligns across 14 bases. The junction had 4 bases not matched to a gene; V was cut back by 4 bases and J by 0 bases. The length of the CDR3 is 17 residues. Germline loops: CDR1 SGHNT, CDR2 YYREEE (reference sequence). As DNA, the CDR3 is TGTGCCAGCAGCAGGGGACTAGCGGGAGCTAGCACAGATACGCAGTATTTT. Protein: CASSRGLAGASTDTQYF.

This chain links TRBV27 with TRBJ2-7; TRBD2 matches 9 bases. The trim removed 3 bases at V and 3 bases at J, leaving 3 bases unmatched. The CDR3 totals 14 residues. CDR1 is MNHEY and CDR2 is SMNVEV in the germline V gene (reference sequence). The chain's CDR3 is CASSLVAGVYEQYF. The CDR3, as DNA: TGTGCCAGCAGTTTGGTAGCGGGAGTCTACGAGCAGTACTTC.

This chain uses TRBV4-1 with TRBJ2-2, with 7 positions matching TRBD1. CDR3 size: 16 residues. Germline loops: CDR1 MGHRA, CDR2 YSYEKL. Trimming cost V 4 bases and J 6 bases; bases outside gene matches: 11. CDR3 protein: CASSPKPKTGAGELFF. CDR3 DNA: TGCGCCAGCAGCCCAAAACCCAAAACAGGGGCCGGGGAGCTGTTTTTT.

The gene calls are TRBV19 and TRBJ2-2; 10 nucleotides align to TRBD2. Germline assignment: CDR1 LNHDA and CDR2 SQIVND (reference sequence). Unmatched junction bases numbered 6, after V lost 4 bases and J lost 7 bases. CDR3 length: 15 amino acids. Here the CDR3 DNA reads TGTGCCAGTAGTACTTTAGCGGGGGGTCTCGGGGAGCTGTTTTTT. Residues: CASSTLAGGLGELFF.

As to this clone: The sample contains more than one DNA sequence encoding this CDR3. The CDR3 DNA reads TGTGCCAGCAGCTTGTCAGGCTACGAGCAGTACTTC. It yields the protein CASSLSGYEQYF. V is TRBV5-8 and J is TRBJ2-7, with unresolved D. The V and J ends lost 1 base and 3 bases respectively, with 5 bases between them. The germline V gene encodes CDR1 SGHTS and CDR2 YDEGEE. The CDR3 runs 12 residues. Using reference TRBV5-8 and TRBJ2-7 for the parts outside the CDR3, the full variable domain is EAGVTQSPTHLIKTRGQQATLRCSPISGHTSVYWYQQALGLGLQFLLWYDEGEERNRGNFPPRFSGRQFPNYSSELNVNALELEDSALYLCASSLSGYEQYFGPGTRLTVT.

This chain's CDR3 is CASSLDRGYEQYF. CDR3 sequence (DNA): TGTGCCAGCAGTTTAGACAGGGGCTACGAGCAGTACTTC. The V gene is TRBV6-1, the J gene TRBJ2-7, with 8 bases aligning to TRBD1. Looked up from germline, CDR1 is MNHNS and CDR2 is SASEGT. The CDR3 is 13 amino acids. With 5 bases clipped from V and 3 bases from J, the junction kept 3 bases outside the gene matches.

The chain has TRBV6-1 and TRBJ2-4, with D possibly matching TRBD2 (6 bases). Germline values: CDR1 MNHNS, CDR2 SASEGT. V shed 0 bases and J shed 8 bases, with 14 bases lying between them. This CDR3 spans 15 amino acids. CDR3 DNA sequence: TGTGCCAGCAGTGAAGCTCAGGGTTGGAGGGACATTCAGTACTTC. This encodes CASSEAQGWRDIQYF.

The chain uses TRBV9 and TRBJ2-7, with 11 bases lining up with TRBD2. V lost 0 bases, J lost 3 bases, and 5 bases stayed unmatched. This CDR3 contains 16 residues. Germline assignment: CDR1 SGDLS and CDR2 YYNGEE. This CDR3 reads CASSVAPGLAVYEQYF. The CDR3 DNA is TGTGCCAGCAGCGTAGCTCCGGGACTAGCGGTCTACGAGCAGTACTTC.

The rearrangement joins TRBV19 to TRBJ2-1, with 7 bases fitting TRBD2. CDR1 and CDR2 (germline): LNHDA, SQIVND (reference sequence). The CDR3 covers 13 residues. Losses at the gene ends were 6 bases for V and 8 bases for J; bases not matched to a gene: 7. The CDR3 reads CASSSVRGYEQFF. CDR3 in DNA: TGTGCCAGTAGCTCGGTGCGGGGGTATGAGCAGTTCTTC. Complete variable domain (other parts from reference TRBV19 and TRBJ2-1): DGGITQSPKYLFRKEGQNVTLSCEQNLNHDAMYWYRQDPGQGLRLIYYSQIVNDFQKGDIAEGYSVSREKKESFPLTVTSAQKNPTAFYLCASSSVRGYEQFFGPGTRLTVL.

This CDR3 is CATSRELERSSYEQYF. In DNA, the CDR3 is TGTGCCACCAGCAGAGAGTTGGAGCGGAGCTCCTACGAGCAGTACTTC. The rearrangement links TRBV15 to TRBJ2-7; possibly TRBD2 for D (5 bases). The CDR3 runs 16 residues. From germline, CDR1 is LNHNV and CDR2 YYDKDF (reference sequence). V lost 0 bases and J lost 0, with 12 bases in between.

The J gene is TRBJ1-2, the V gene TRBV7-9; the match to TRBD1 covers 8 bases. Germline values: CDR1 SEHNR, CDR2 FQNEAQ (reference sequence). With V trimmed by 5 bases and J by 5 bases, 10 bases remained unmatched. The CDR3 runs 15 residues. The CDR3 DNA is TGTGCCAGCAGCACGAGACAGGGGCAGCCGTATGGCTACACCTTC. Translating it yields CASSTRQGQPYGYTF.

Here the CDR3 DNA reads TGTGCCAGCAGCCCAAGGACTAGCGGGGGGACTTTCCAAGAGACCCAGTACTTC. Translated: CASSPRTSGGTFQETQYF. The chain recombines TRBV4-2 with TRBJ2-5, with TRBD2 matching over 14 bases. Germline V lookup: CDR1 LGHNA, CDR2 YNFKEQ. Trimming cost V 4 bases and J 1 base; bases outside gene matches: 8. CDR3 length: 18 amino acids.

The chain combines TRBV5-1 with TRBJ1-2; D might be TRBD1 (5 bases). From germline, CDR1 is SGHRS and CDR2 YFSETQ. Trimming took off 4 bases at V and 0 bases at J, with 10 bases between the two ends. The CDR3 consists of 14 residues. CDR3 loop: CASSIDRANYGYTF. CDR3 sequence (DNA): TGCGCCAGCAGCATCGACAGAGCTAACTATGGCTACACCTTC. Looking up the rest from reference TRBV5-1 and TRBJ1-2 gives the full variable domain: KAGVTQTPRYLIKTRGQQVTLSCSPISGHRSVSWYQQTPGQGLQFLFEYFSETQRNKGNFPGRFSGRQFSNSRSEMNVSTLELGDSALYLCASSIDRANYGYTFGSGTRLTVV.

This clone was observed once. The V gene is TRBV28, the J gene TRBJ2-3, with TRBD2 identical over 10 bases. The CDR3 contains 15 residues. The V gene end was trimmed by 2 bases and the J gene end by 1 base; junction bases not matched to a gene: 0. Germline V CDR1 and CDR2: MDHEN, SYDVKM. CDR3 region: CASSLGTSGTDTQYF. CDR3 bases: TGTGCCAGCAGTTTAGGGACTAGCGGCACAGATACGCAGTATTTT.

This rearrangement joins TRBV5-4 to TRBJ2-5, with 7 nucleotides matching TRBD1. The CDR3 is 14 residues long. Trimming took 4 bases from V and 3 from J; bases not matched to a gene: 6. The germline V gene has CDR1 SGHNT and CDR2 YYREEE (reference sequence). CDR3 in DNA: TGTGCCAGCAGCCGATGGGACAGAAAAGAGACCCAGTACTTC. Its protein is CASSRWDRKETQYF.

The chain employs TRBV30 and TRBJ2-7; D is perhaps TRBD1 (6 bases). CDR1 and CDR2 (germline): GTSNPN, SVGIG (reference sequence). V lost 3 bases to trimming and J lost 7 bases, with 16 bases between them. The CDR3 has 13 residues. CDR3 residues: CAWSSQGLGEQYF. For the CDR3, the DNA is TGTGCCTGGAGCTCACAGGGATTGGGGGAGCAGTACTTC.

The rearrangement uses TRBV19 and TRBJ1-2, with 8 positions matching TRBD1. Trimming took 5 bases from V and 1 from J; bases not matched to a gene: 6. Germline CDR1 LNHDA, CDR2 SQIVND (reference sequence). The CDR3 totals 15 residues. CDR3 nucleotide sequence: TGTGCCAGTAGTCTCGCGACAGGGGTTAACTATGGCTACACCTTC. Translation: CASSLATGVNYGYTF.

The genes are TRBV25-1 and TRBJ1-3, with D possibly TRBD1 on 5 matching bases. The CDR3 sequence is 14 residues long. Per germline, CDR1 MGHDK and CDR2 SYGVNS. Trimming removed 8 bases from V and 0 bases from J, with 11 bases in between. DNA of the CDR3: TGTGCCAGCGTTGACAGCGCCTCTGGAAACACCATATATTTT. Its translation: CASVDSASGNTIYF.

The CDR3 sequence is CASSEWASGVETQYF. The CDR3 DNA is TGTGCCAGCAGTGAGTGGGCTAGCGGTGTGGAGACCCAGTACTTC. This chain joins TRBV6-1 and TRBJ2-5; 7 bases agree with TRBD2. The CDR3 contains 15 residues. The V gene end was trimmed by 3 bases and the J gene end by 5 bases; junction bases not matched to a gene: 9. Germline-derived CDR1 and CDR2 are MNHNS and SASEGT.

The chain joins TRBV14 to TRBJ2-1, with 10 bases fitting TRBD1. V trimming: 4 bases; J trimming: 5 bases; junction bases outside the gene matches: 11. This CDR3 is 17 amino acids long. Germline V CDR1 and CDR2: SGHDN, FVKESK. The CDR3, as DNA: TGTGCCAGCAGCCGATTAAGAGGGACAGGGGTTAACAATGAGCAGTTCTTC. This gives the protein CASSRLRGTGVNNEQFF. The whole variable domain, filled in from reference TRBV14 and TRBJ2-1, reads EAGVTQFPSHSVIEKGQTVTLRCDPISGHDNLYWYRRVMGKEIKFLLHFVKESKQDESGMPNNRFLAERTGGTYSTLKVQPAELEDSGVYFCASSRLRGTGVNNEQFFGPGTRLTVL.

The chain uses TRBV6-4 and TRBJ1-2; no reliable D call. Trimming shortened V by 4 bases and J by 9 bases, and 15 bases separated the two germline ends. CDR3 length: 13 residues. Germline assignment: CDR1 MRHNA and CDR2 SNTAGT. The chain's CDR3 is CASSVRVSPRYTF. The CDR3 coding sequence is TGTGCCAGCAGTGTGCGGGTTTCTCCTCGCTACACCTTC.

The chain is built from TRBV9 and TRBJ2-7; TRBD2 might be the D (6 bases). V shed 0 bases and J shed 6 bases, with 16 bases lying between them. The length of the CDR3 is 15 residues. Germline CDR1 is SGDLS and CDR2 is YYNGEE. CDR3 loop: CASSVAPIREAEQYF. The DNA for the CDR3 is TGTGCCAGCAGCGTAGCTCCCATCAGGGAGGCCGAGCAGTACTTC.

V gene TRBV7-3 combines with J gene TRBJ2-7; 12 nucleotides line up with TRBD2. The CDR3 consists of 15 residues. The trim removed 5 bases at V and 2 bases at J, leaving 4 bases unmatched. Germline V gives CDR1 SGHTA, CDR2 FQGTGA. DNA of the CDR3: TGTGCCAGCAGCGAACTAGCGGGGGGCCCCTACGAGCAGTACTTC. Amino acid sequence: CASSELAGGPYEQYF.

Turning to this clone: One end of the junction does not line up with germline, which may come from a read error. The chain couples TRBV7-7 to TRBJ2-5; unclear D gene. Germline-derived CDR1 and CDR2 are SSHAT and FNYEAQ (reference sequence). CDR3 length: 11 residues. The CDR3 sequence: CASSNGPLAHF. Here the CDR3 DNA reads TGTGCCAGCAGCAATGGCCCCTTAGCTCACTTC.